Each of the 16 T cell receptor beta chains below was sequenced from the same sample in a study of blood T cell repertoires in COVID-19. This table comes from immunoSEQ multiplex PCR, and its TCRdb copy is limited to in-frame clones, with some not included. The sample has some 140,000 clones; roughly 85% are singletons. What was sequenced was peripheral blood. The receptors stem from a man in his 60s with acute or convalescent COVID-19.

The chain employs TRBV4-1 and TRBJ2-7; TRBD1 matches 7 bases. The CDR3 contains 15 residues. In germline, CDR1 is MGHRA, CDR2 YSYEKL. V lost 1 base and J lost 3; bases outside the gene matches: 6. The CDR3 DNA reads as TGCGCCAGCAGCCAAGGGGCGACAGGGAGCTACGAGCAGTACTTC. Residues: CASSQGATGSYEQYF.

J is TRBJ1-5 and V is TRBV9, with 9 positions matching TRBD1. The V and J ends lost 3 bases and 0 bases, in that order; junction bases with no gene match: 1. CDR1 is SGDLS, CDR2 YYNGEE, per germline. There are 15 residues in the CDR3. DNA of the CDR3: TGTGCCAGCAGCGCGACAGGGGGTAGCAATCAGCCCCAGCATTTT. It yields the protein CASSATGGSNQPQHF.

The CDR3 DNA is TGTGCCAGCAGCTCCCGGACTAGCGTCATTAGCACAGATACGCAGTATTTT. Its protein is CASSSRTSVISTDTQYF. The chain combines TRBV7-2 with TRBJ2-3; 9 nucleotides line up with TRBD2. The CDR3 is 17 residues long. J was trimmed by 0 bases and V by 4 bases; bases with no gene match: 8. Germline-derived CDR1 and CDR2 are SGHTA and FQGNSA.

The chain is built from TRBV4-3 and TRBJ1-3; D not resolved. V was pared by 0 bases and J by 5 bases, with 5 bases between. There are 13 residues in the CDR3. Germline V CDR1 and CDR2: LGHNA, YSLEER. CDR3 bases: TGCGCCAGCAGCCAAGAGAGCCGAAACACCATATATTTT. It encodes CASSQESRNTIYF.

The chain recombines TRBV5-4 with TRBJ2-1; D call uncertain. V was shortened by 2 bases and J by 7 bases, with 7 bases between the two germline ends. Per germline, CDR1 SGHNT and CDR2 YYREEE (reference sequence). The length of the CDR3 is 12 residues. The CDR3 is CASSFPENEQFF. For the CDR3, the DNA is TGTGCCAGCAGCTTTCCTGAGAATGAGCAGTTCTTC. Drawing the rest from reference TRBV5-4 and TRBJ2-1, the complete variable domain is ETGVTQSPTHLIKTRGQQVTLRCSSQSGHNTVSWYQQALGQGPQFIFQYYREEENGRGNFPPRFSGLQFPNYSSELNVNALELDDSALYLCASSFPENEQFFGPGTRLTVL.

The V and J genes are TRBV6-5 and TRBJ1-5; TRBD1 aligns across 8 bases. Per germline, CDR1 MNHEY and CDR2 SVGAGI. The CDR3 runs to 16 residues. The V and J ends lost 0 bases and 1 base, in that order; junction bases with no gene match: 2. The CDR3 DNA follows: TGTGCCAGCAGTTACTCCCGACAGGGGAGCAATCAGCCCCAGCATTTT. Residues: CASSYSRQGSNQPQHF.

This clone has only a few counts. The CDR3 reads CASTPGLLAPGELFF. DNA for the CDR3: TGTGCCAGTACCCCGGGACTACTCGCTCCCGGGGAGCTGTTTTTT. The rearrangement joins TRBV28 to TRBJ2-2; 7 bases align to TRBD2. V trimming: 9 bases; J trimming: 6 bases; junction bases outside the gene matches: 13. The CDR3 length is 15 residues. Germline CDR1 is MDHEN and CDR2 is SYDVKM.

This clone has just a few counts. The rearrangement uses TRBV28 and TRBJ1-2, with TRBD1 matching 7 bases. Germline V lookup: CDR1 MDHEN, CDR2 SYDVKM. This CDR3 has 11 residues. J gave up 7 bases and V 6 bases, and 2 bases lay outside the gene matches. The CDR3 spells CASSRTGGYTF. In DNA form, the CDR3 reads TGTGCCAGCAGCAGGACAGGTGGCTACACCTTC.

This clone appeared a single time. The chain uses TRBV7-2 and TRBJ2-5; weak D call: TRBD2 (6 bases). CDR1 is SGHTA, CDR2 FQGNSA, per germline. The CDR3 is 16 residues long. The V and J ends lost 4 bases and 2 bases respectively, with 17 bases between them. The CDR3 loop reads CASSSPEWRVQETQYF. For the CDR3, the DNA is TGTGCCAGCAGCTCCCCGGAGTGGAGGGTTCAAGAGACCCAGTACTTC.

The chain combines TRBV24-1 with TRBJ1-4, with 8 bases identical to TRBD1. CDR3 length: 15 residues. Germline CDR1 and CDR2: KGHDR and SFDVKD. J lost 5 bases, V lost 2 bases, and 3 bases had no gene match. Written as DNA, the CDR3 is TGTGCCACCAGTGATTCAGGACAGGGAAATGAAAAACTGTTTTTT. The encoded protein is CATSDSGQGNEKLFF.

The chain is built from TRBV7-2 and TRBJ2-3; 8 bases line up with TRBD2. The CDR3 contains 15 residues. J lost 6 bases, V lost 4 bases, and 9 bases had no gene match. Germline assignment: CDR1 SGHTA and CDR2 FQGNSA. The CDR3 coding sequence is TGTGCCAGCAGCTCCACGGCGGGAGGATGGGATACGCAGTATTTT. It codes for CASSSTAGGWDTQYF.

The chain has TRBV7-9 and TRBJ2-7; 8 bases are a match to TRBD1. Germline CDR1 is SEHNR and CDR2 is FQNEAQ (reference sequence). Trimming at V came to 8 bases and at J to 4 bases, leaving 10 bases not matched to a gene. This CDR3 is 14 amino acids long. The CDR3 DNA sequence: TGTGCCAGCTCCATAGGACAGGGTGGGTACGAGCAGTACTTC. Protein: CASSIGQGGYEQYF.

The V call is TRBV19, the J call TRBJ2-1; 7 bases agree with TRBD2. The CDR3 consists of 15 residues. Germline V gene data show CDR1 as LNHDA and CDR2 as SQIVND (reference sequence). Trimming took 2 bases from V and 3 from J; bases not matched to a gene: 4. CDR3 residues: CASSIYPGGYNEQFF. In DNA form, the CDR3 reads TGTGCCAGTAGTATATACCCGGGAGGCTACAATGAGCAGTTCTTC.

V and J are TRBV3-1 (or the pseudogene TRBV3-2) and TRBJ2-7; 9 nucleotides align to TRBD2. The CDR3 runs to 16 residues. V was pared by 1 base and J by 2 bases, with 6 bases of the junction left unmatched. The germline CDR1 and CDR2 sequences are LGHDT and YNNKEL (reference sequence). CDR3 nucleotides: TGTGCCAGCAGCCAAGGGGTTGCGGGGGGGACCTACGAGCAGTACTTC. Translating it yields CASSQGVAGGTYEQYF.

The genes are TRBV6-4 and TRBJ2-2; the D is unclear. The CDR3 has 14 residues. Trimming removed 4 bases from V and 10 bases from J, with 16 bases in between. CDR1 and CDR2 from the germline V gene are MRHNA and SNTAGT. For the CDR3, the DNA is TGTGCCAGCAGTGCGGTAGCCGGCGCCGTGGAGCTGTTTTTT. It yields the protein CASSAVAGAVELFF.

The V call is TRBV5-4, the J call TRBJ2-1; TRBD1 matches at 10 bases. In germline, CDR1 is SGHNT, CDR2 YYREEE (reference sequence). The CDR3 contains 18 residues. With V trimmed by 4 bases and J by 0 bases, 10 bases remained unmatched. The CDR3 loop reads CASSRGGQGTFSYNEQFF. The CDR3 nucleotides read TGTGCCAGCAGCCGAGGGGGACAGGGGACTTTCTCCTACAATGAGCAGTTCTTC.